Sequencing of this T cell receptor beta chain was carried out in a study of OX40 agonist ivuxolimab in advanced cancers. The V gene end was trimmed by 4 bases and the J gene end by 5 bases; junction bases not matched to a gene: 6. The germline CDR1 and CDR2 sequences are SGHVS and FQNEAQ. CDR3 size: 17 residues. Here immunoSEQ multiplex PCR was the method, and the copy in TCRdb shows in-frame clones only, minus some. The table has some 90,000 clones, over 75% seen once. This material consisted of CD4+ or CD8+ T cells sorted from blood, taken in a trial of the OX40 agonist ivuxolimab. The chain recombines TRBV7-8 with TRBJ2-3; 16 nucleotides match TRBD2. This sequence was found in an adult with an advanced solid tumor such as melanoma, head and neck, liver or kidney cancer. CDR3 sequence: CASSSGTSGRAQDTQYF. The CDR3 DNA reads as TGTGCCAGCAGCTCCGGGACTAGCGGGAGGGCCCAAGATACGCAGTATTTT.